This T cell receptor beta chain was identified in a study of cytomegalovirus exposure and HLA in healthy donors. The CDR3 covers 17 residues. Germline loops: CDR1 SGHVS, CDR2 FNYEAQ. The ends lost 4 bases at V and 6 bases at J; junction bases unmatched: 7. Study findings and constraints: Sequencing likely generated an artifact that appeared as a cluster of highly shared sequence variants. Most TCR sequences were seen very rarely across donors, but some public TCRs occurred in many. Solely CMV serostatus was available to characterize immune exposure.

Note on this clone: As yet, its antigen is unknown.

The PCR contained 60 Vbeta and 13 Jbeta primers. TCRdb's copy holds only in-frame clones and misses some; the assay was immunoSEQ multiplex PCR. This table holds some 90,000 clones, about four fifths found once. Input material: PBMCs. The chain carries TRBV7-6 and TRBJ2-1; 15 bases align to TRBD2. The sequence came from a man in his fifties in good health and CMV-seropositive. Written as DNA, the CDR3 is TGTGCCAGCAGCTCATACGGACTAGCGGGAGGGTCCAATGAGCAGTTCTTC. Protein: CASSSYGLAGGSNEQFF.